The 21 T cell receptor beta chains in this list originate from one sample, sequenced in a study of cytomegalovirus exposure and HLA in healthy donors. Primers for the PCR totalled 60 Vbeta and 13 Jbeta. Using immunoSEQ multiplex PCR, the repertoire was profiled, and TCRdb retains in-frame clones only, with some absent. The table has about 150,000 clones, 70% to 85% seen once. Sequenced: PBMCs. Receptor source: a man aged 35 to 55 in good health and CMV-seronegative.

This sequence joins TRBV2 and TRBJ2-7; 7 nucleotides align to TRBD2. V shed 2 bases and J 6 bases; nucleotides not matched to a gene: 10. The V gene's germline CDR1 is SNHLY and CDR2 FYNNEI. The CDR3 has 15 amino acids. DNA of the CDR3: TGTGCCAGCAGTGAAAGCGGACTAGGCCTCTCCGAGCAGTACTTC. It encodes CASSESGLGLSEQYF.

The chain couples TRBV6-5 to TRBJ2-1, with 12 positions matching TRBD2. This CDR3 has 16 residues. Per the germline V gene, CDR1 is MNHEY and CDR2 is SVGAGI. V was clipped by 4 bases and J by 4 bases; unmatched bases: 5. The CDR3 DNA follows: TGTGCCAGCAGTTGGACTAGCGGGACGATATACAATGAGCAGTTCTTC. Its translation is CASSWTSGTIYNEQFF.

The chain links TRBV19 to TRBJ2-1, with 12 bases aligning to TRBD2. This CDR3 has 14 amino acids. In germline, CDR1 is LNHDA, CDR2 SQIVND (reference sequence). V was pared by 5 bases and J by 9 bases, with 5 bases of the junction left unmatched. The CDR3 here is CASSLAGGPSEQFF. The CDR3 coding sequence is TGTGCCAGTAGTCTAGCGGGAGGGCCCAGTGAGCAGTTCTTC.

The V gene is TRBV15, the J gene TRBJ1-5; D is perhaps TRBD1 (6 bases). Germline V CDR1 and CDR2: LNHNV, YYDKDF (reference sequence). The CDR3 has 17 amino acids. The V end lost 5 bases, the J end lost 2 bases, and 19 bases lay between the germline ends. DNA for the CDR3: TGTGCCACCAGCCCCCCGGCCAGGGGTCCGGGCAATCAGCCCCAGCATTTT. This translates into CATSPPARGPGNQPQHF.

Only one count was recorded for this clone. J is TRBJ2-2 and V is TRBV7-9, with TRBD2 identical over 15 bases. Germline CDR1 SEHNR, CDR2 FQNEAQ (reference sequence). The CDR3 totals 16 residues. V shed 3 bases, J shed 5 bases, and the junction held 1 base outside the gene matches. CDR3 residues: CASSFGTSGGTGELFF. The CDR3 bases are TGTGCCAGCAGCTTCGGGACTAGCGGGGGGACCGGGGAGCTGTTTTTT.

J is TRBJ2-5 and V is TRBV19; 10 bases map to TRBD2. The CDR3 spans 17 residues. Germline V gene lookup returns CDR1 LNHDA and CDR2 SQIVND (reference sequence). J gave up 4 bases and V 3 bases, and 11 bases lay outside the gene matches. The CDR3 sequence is CASSMAPAGGPRETQYF. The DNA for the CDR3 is TGTGCCAGTAGTATGGCCCCAGCGGGAGGGCCGAGAGAGACCCAGTACTTC.

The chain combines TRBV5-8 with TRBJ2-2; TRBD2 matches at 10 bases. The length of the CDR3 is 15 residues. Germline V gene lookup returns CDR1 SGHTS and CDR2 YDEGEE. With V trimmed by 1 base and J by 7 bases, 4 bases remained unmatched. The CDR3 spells CASSLPGLAFGELFF. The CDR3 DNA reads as TGTGCCAGCAGCTTGCCGGGACTAGCGTTCGGGGAGCTGTTTTTT.

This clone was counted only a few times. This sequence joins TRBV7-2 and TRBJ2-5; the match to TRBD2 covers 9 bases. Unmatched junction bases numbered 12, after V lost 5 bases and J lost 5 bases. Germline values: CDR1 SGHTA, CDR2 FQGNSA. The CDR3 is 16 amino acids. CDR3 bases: TGTGCCAGCAGCCCAGGACTAGCGCGGAGGGGCGAGACCCAGTACTTC. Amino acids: CASSPGLARRGETQYF.

The CDR3 sequence: CASSLSGTGTGNTIYF. Here the CDR3 DNA reads TGTGCCAGCAGCTTAAGTGGGACAGGGACTGGAAACACCATATATTTT. The chain is built from TRBV7-8 and TRBJ1-3; 9 nucleotides agree with TRBD1. Per the germline V gene, CDR1 is SGHVS and CDR2 is FQNEAQ. This CDR3 has 16 amino acids. V lost 2 bases and J lost 2; bases outside the gene matches: 4.

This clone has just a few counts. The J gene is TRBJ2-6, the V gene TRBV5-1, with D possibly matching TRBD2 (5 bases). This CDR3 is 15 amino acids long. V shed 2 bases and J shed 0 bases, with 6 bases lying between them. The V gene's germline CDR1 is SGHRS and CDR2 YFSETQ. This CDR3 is CASSLGSSGANVLTF. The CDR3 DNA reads TGCGCCAGCAGCTTAGGGAGCTCTGGGGCCAACGTCCTGACTTTC.

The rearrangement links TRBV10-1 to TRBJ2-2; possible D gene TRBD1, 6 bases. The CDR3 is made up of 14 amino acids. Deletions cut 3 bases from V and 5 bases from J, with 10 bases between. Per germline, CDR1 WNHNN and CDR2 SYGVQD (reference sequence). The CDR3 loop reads CASSDYRDTGELFF. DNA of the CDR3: TGCGCCAGCAGTGATTACAGGGATACCGGGGAGCTGTTTTTT.

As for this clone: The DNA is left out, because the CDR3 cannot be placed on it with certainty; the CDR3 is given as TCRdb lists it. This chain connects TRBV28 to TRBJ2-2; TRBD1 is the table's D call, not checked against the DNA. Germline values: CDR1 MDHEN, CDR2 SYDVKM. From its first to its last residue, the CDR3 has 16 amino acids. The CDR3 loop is CASSFLAGGDTGELFF.

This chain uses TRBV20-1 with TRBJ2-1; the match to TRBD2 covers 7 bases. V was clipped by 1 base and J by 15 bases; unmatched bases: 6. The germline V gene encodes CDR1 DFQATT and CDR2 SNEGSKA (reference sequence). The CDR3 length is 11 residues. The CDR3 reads CSARVAGAWFF. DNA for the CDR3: TGCAGTGCTAGAGTCGCGGGAGCCTGGTTCTTC.

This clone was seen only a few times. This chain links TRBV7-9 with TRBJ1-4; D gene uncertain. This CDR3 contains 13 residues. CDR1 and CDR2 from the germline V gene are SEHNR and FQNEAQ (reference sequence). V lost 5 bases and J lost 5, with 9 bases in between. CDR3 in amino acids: CASSQELNEKLFF. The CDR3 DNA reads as TGTGCCAGCAGCCAAGAGCTGAATGAAAAACTGTTTTTT.

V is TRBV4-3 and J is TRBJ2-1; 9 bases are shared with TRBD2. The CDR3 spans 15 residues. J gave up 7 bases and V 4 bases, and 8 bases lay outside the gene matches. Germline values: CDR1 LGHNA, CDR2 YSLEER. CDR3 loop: CASSRGGGAQNEQFF. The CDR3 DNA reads TGCGCCAGCAGCCGAGGCGGGGGGGCACAGAATGAGCAGTTCTTC.

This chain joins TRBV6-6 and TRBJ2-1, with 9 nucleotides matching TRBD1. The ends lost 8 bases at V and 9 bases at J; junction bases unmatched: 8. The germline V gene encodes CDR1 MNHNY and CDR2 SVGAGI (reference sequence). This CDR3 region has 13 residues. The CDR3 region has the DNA TGTGCCAGCGGGACAGGGAGCTTCACTGAGCAGTTCTTC. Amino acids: CASGTGSFTEQFF.

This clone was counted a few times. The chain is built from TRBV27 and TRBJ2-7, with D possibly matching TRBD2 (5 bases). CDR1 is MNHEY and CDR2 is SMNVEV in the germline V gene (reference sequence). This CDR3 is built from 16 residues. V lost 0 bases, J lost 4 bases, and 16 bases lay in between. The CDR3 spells CASSLSPKRGLYEQYF. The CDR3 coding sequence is TGTGCCAGCAGTTTATCCCCTAAGCGCGGGTTGTACGAGCAGTACTTC.

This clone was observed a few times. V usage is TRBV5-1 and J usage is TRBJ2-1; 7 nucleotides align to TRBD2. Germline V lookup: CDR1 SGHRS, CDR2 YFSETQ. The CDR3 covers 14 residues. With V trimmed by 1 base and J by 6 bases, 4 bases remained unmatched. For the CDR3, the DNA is TGCGCCAGCAGCTTGTGGGGGAGGGGCAATGAGCAGTTCTTC. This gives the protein CASSLWGRGNEQFF.

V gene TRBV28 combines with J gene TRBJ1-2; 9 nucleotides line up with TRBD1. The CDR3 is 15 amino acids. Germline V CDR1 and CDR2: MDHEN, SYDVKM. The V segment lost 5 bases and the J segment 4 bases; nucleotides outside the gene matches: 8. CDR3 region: CASSEQGARGYGYTF. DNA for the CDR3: TGTGCCAGCAGTGAACAGGGGGCGCGTGGCTATGGCTACACCTTC.

CDR3 DNA: TGCGCCAGCAGCCAAGAGTGGGGATTGGGGCCCCAAGAGACCCAGTACTTC. It is translated as CASSQEWGLGPQETQYF. The chain uses TRBV4-3 and TRBJ2-5, with D possibly being TRBD1 (5 bases). The CDR3 is 17 residues long. CDR1 is LGHNA and CDR2 is YSLEER in the germline V gene. The V end lost 0 bases, the J end lost 1 base, and 15 bases lay between the germline ends.

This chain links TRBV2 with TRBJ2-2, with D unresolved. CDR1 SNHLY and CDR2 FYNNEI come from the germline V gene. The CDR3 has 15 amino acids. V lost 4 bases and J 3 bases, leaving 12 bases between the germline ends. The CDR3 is CASSGSSVYTGELFF. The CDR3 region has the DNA TGTGCCAGCAGTGGGTCGTCAGTTTACACCGGGGAGCTGTTTTTT.